The present T cell receptor beta chain was sequenced within a study of OX40 agonist ivuxolimab in advanced cancers. Blood draws occurred at baseline, cycle 4 day 1, and cycle 7 day 1. TCRdb's table, derived via immunoSEQ multiplex PCR, lists solely in-frame clones and lacks some. The data contain approximately 26,000 clones, 87% of them singletons. Germline-derived CDR1 and CDR2 are MNHEY and SMNVEV (reference sequence). The CDR3 has 17 amino acids. Trimming took 5 bases from V and 8 from J, leaving 25 bases between them. The V call is TRBV27, the J call TRBJ2-1, with D perhaps matching TRBD2 (7 bases). The sample in question was CD4+ or CD8+ T cells sorted from blood, obtained in a trial of the OX40 agonist ivuxolimab. The origin of this receptor is an adult with an advanced solid tumor such as melanoma, head and neck, liver or kidney cancer. The CDR3 sequence: CASSPRGAGVLWDEQFF. CDR3 bases: TGTGCCAGCAGTCCCCGGGGGGCGGGAGTATTGTGGGATGAGCAGTTCTTC.